The 26 T cell receptor beta chains below all came from one sample that was sequenced in a study of blood T cell repertoires in COVID-19. TCRdb keeps only in-frame clones here, not all; method: immunoSEQ multiplex PCR. Here the sample spans about 150,000 clones, roughly 82% being singletons. Sequencing was performed on peripheral blood. Receptors originate from a man in his 70s with acute or convalescent COVID-19.

This chain joins TRBV3-1 (or the pseudogene TRBV3-2) and TRBJ2-3; TRBD2 aligns across 7 bases. With 4 bases clipped from V and 4 bases from J, the junction kept 5 bases outside the gene matches. CDR1 is LGHDT and CDR2 is YNNKEL in the germline V gene (reference sequence). The CDR3 is made up of 14 amino acids. CDR3 region: CASSRGLDSDTQYF. The DNA of the CDR3 is TGTGCCAGCAGCCGCGGACTAGACTCAGATACGCAGTATTTT.

Concerning this clone itself: The same CDR3 is also encoded by other DNA sequences in this sample. The gene calls are TRBV19 and TRBJ1-5; 7 positions match TRBD1. The CDR3 length is 15 residues. Trimming took 3 bases from V and 2 from J; bases not matched to a gene: 4. Germline loops: CDR1 LNHDA, CDR2 SQIVND (reference sequence). This CDR3 reads CASSIRDRGNQPQHF. Here the CDR3 DNA reads TGTGCCAGTAGTATCAGGGACAGAGGCAATCAGCCCCAGCATTTT.

This chain connects TRBV20-1 to TRBJ2-3; 9 nucleotides align to TRBD1. Germline-derived CDR1 and CDR2 are DFQATT and SNEGSKA (reference sequence). V was pared by 3 bases and J by 3 bases, with 10 bases of the junction left unmatched. The CDR3 loop spans 16 amino acids. DNA for the CDR3: TGCAGTGCTAGTCGTCGCGGGACAGGGATAACAGATACGCAGTATTTT. It encodes CSASRRGTGITDTQYF.

The chain recombines TRBV10-1 with TRBJ2-3; 14 bases fit TRBD2. Germline V CDR1 and CDR2: WNHNN, SYGVQD (reference sequence). This CDR3 region has 24 residues. Trimming cost V 3 bases and J 2 bases; bases outside gene matches: 25. The CDR3 is CASSDAPGLAGVGGIAPATDTQYF. In DNA, the CDR3 is TGCGCCAGCAGTGACGCACCGGGACTAGCGGGAGTTGGGGGAATAGCCCCAGCCACAGATACGCAGTATTTT.

This clone has only one observation. This chain connects TRBV9 to TRBJ2-7, with D possibly TRBD1 on 6 matching bases. Trimming stripped 0 bases from V and 4 bases from J, with 17 bases between. Germline V gene lookup returns CDR1 SGDLS and CDR2 YYNGEE. CDR3 length equals 16 residues. CDR3 coding DNA: TGTGCCAGCAGCGTAGCCAGGACAGCGGTCCTATACGAGCAGTACTTC. Its protein is CASSVARTAVLYEQYF.

The chain employs TRBV11-2 and TRBJ2-1, with TRBD1 as a possible D gene (6 bases). The CDR3 is 19 residues long. CDR1 is SGHAT, CDR2 FQNNGV, per germline. The ends were cut back, 5 bases at V and 8 bases at J, with 31 bases in the middle. The CDR3 reads CASSPSGRWLGALGDEQFF. DNA for the CDR3: TGTGCCAGCAGCCCATCAGGACGGTGGCTGGGGGCACTTGGGGATGAGCAGTTCTTC.

This clone has more than one count but fewer than ten. This sequence joins TRBV28 and TRBJ2-7, with D tentatively TRBD1 (6 bases). V was shortened by 2 bases and J by 7 bases, with 24 bases between the two germline ends. Germline lookup yields CDR1 MDHEN and CDR2 SYDVKM. The CDR3 has 17 amino acids. In DNA, the CDR3 is TGTGCCAGCAGTTTAATGTCCCCCCAGACAGGTGTGGGAGAGCAGTACTTC. It codes for CASSLMSPQTGVGEQYF. Full variable domain (outside the CDR3, taken from reference TRBV28 and TRBJ2-7): DVKVTQSSRYLVKRTGEKVFLECVQDMDHENMFWYRQDPGLGLRLIYFSYDVKMKEKGDIPEGYSVSREKKERFSLILESASTNQTSMYLCASSLMSPQTGVGEQYFGPGTRLTVT.

The chain joins TRBV5-1 to TRBJ2-5, with 7 nucleotides matching TRBD1. Trimming at V came to 1 base and at J to 3 bases, leaving 3 bases not matched to a gene. This CDR3 region has 14 residues. Germline lookup yields CDR1 SGHRS and CDR2 YFSETQ. The CDR3: CASSLYRGEETQYF. DNA of the CDR3: TGCGCCAGCAGCTTGTACAGGGGAGAAGAGACCCAGTACTTC.

This clone was seen just once. This chain joins TRBV13 and TRBJ2-1, with 8 bases that match TRBD2. Germline V lookup: CDR1 PRHDT, CDR2 FYEKMQ (reference sequence). This CDR3 is 16 amino acids long. V gave up 4 bases and J gave up 7 bases; unmatched junction bases: 12. The CDR3 DNA sequence: TGTGCCAGCAGCTCCCGAGGGCGGGAGGTGAATAATGAGCAGTTCTTC. It encodes CASSSRGREVNNEQFF.

The chain is built from TRBV19 and TRBJ2-1; the match to TRBD2 covers 11 bases. The CDR3 is 15 amino acids. The trim removed 7 bases at V and 7 bases at J, leaving 9 bases unmatched. Germline-derived CDR1 and CDR2 are LNHDA and SQIVND (reference sequence). The CDR3 DNA is TGTGCCAGTAATGGGATAGCGGGAGGGTTGAATGAGCAGTTCTTC. This gives the protein CASNGIAGGLNEQFF.

The chain links TRBV11-2 to TRBJ1-5, with 9 bases aligning to TRBD1. The germline V gene has CDR1 SGHAT and CDR2 FQNNGV. The CDR3 loop spans 15 amino acids. With V trimmed by 0 bases and J by 5 bases, 2 bases remained unmatched. DNA of the CDR3: TGTGCCAGCAGCTTAGATAGACAGGGGGATCAGCCCCAGCATTTT. This gives the protein CASSLDRQGDQPQHF. The variable domain in full, completed from reference TRBV11-2 and TRBJ1-5, reads EAGVAQSPRYKIIEKRQSVAFWCNPISGHATLYWYQQILGQGPKLLIQFQNNGVVDDSQLPKDRFSAERLKGVDSTLKIQPAKLEDSAVYLCASSLDRQGDQPQHFGDGTRLSIL.

V is TRBV19 and J is TRBJ1-4, with 10 bases aligning to TRBD1. This CDR3 spans 15 amino acids. Trimming removed 7 bases from V and 4 bases from J; junction bases left unmatched: 6. The germline gives CDR1 LNHDA, CDR2 SQIVND (reference sequence). The CDR3, as DNA: TGTGCCAGTAACTACCGGGACAGGGGTAATGAAAAACTGTTTTTT. This gives the protein CASNYRDRGNEKLFF.

This chain connects TRBV9 to TRBJ2-3; 8 nucleotides align to TRBD2. This CDR3 contains 15 residues. V shed 2 bases, J shed 1 base, and the junction held 3 bases outside the gene matches. Germline CDR1 is SGDLS and CDR2 is YYNGEE. As DNA, the CDR3 is TGTGCCAGCAGCGTCACTAGCGGAGGCACAGATACGCAGTATTTT. This translates into CASSVTSGGTDTQYF. The full variable domain, completed using reference TRBV9 and TRBJ2-3, is DSGVTQTPKHLITATGQRVTLRCSPRSGDLSVYWYQQSLDQGLQFLIQYYNGEERAKGNILERFSAQQFPDLHSELNLSSLELGDSALYFCASSVTSGGTDTQYFGPGTRLTVL.

This chain connects TRBV9 to TRBJ2-7, with 9 bases matching TRBD2. The CDR3 contains 20 residues. From germline, CDR1 is SGDLS and CDR2 YYNGEE. The J segment lost 2 bases and the V segment lost 0 bases, leaving 18 bases of the junction unmatched. The CDR3 bases are TGTGCCAGCAGCGTAGAGGACGGGCAGATTAGCGGGAGACTCGCCTACGAGCAGTACTTC. Amino acid sequence: CASSVEDGQISGRLAYEQYF.

This clone was seen just once. The chain joins TRBV25-1 to TRBJ2-2, with 10 bases aligning to TRBD2. With 6 bases clipped from V and 0 bases from J, the junction kept 7 bases outside the gene matches. Germline V gene sequence: CDR1 MGHDK, CDR2 SYGVNS. The CDR3 has 17 residues. The CDR3 loop is CASSARGLAANTGELFF. The CDR3 DNA reads as TGTGCCAGCAGCGCTCGCGGACTAGCGGCGAACACCGGGGAGCTGTTTTTT.

The rearrangement joins TRBV18 to TRBJ1-3, with D tentatively TRBD1 (6 bases). V dropped 5 bases and J dropped 0 bases, with 14 bases sitting between them. This CDR3 contains 16 residues. Looked up from germline, CDR1 is KGHSH and CDR2 is LQKENI. This chain's CDR3 is CASSTRTVGSGNTIYF. The CDR3 bases are TGTGCCAGCTCAACCCGGACAGTGGGCTCTGGAAACACCATATATTTT.

This chain joins TRBV3-1 (or the pseudogene TRBV3-2) and TRBJ2-5; D unclear. CDR1 is LGHDT, CDR2 YNNKEL, per germline (reference sequence). V was shortened by 7 bases and J by 5 bases, with 11 bases between the two germline ends. This CDR3 has 12 residues. Here the CDR3 DNA reads TGTGCCAGCACCCTGAACAGCGAGACCCAGTACTTC. It specifies CASTLNSETQYF.

V usage is TRBV9 and J usage is TRBJ2-3; D might be TRBD1 (6 bases). Trimming stripped 0 bases from V and 3 bases from J, with 23 bases between. CDR3 length: 19 amino acids. Looked up from germline, CDR1 is SGDLS and CDR2 is YYNGEE. In DNA form, the CDR3 reads TGTGCCAGCAGCGTAGTAGGGGGTTGGGCAGGAGACTTTACAGATACGCAGTATTTT. Translating it yields CASSVVGGWAGDFTDTQYF.

The chain recombines TRBV9 with TRBJ1-4; 7 bases map to TRBD1. The ends lost 4 bases at V and 6 bases at J; junction bases unmatched: 6. This CDR3 comprises 14 residues. The V gene's germline CDR1 is SGDLS and CDR2 YYNGEE. The CDR3 DNA is TGTGCCAGCAGCCTCGACAGGGATGATGAAAAACTGTTTTTT. As protein: CASSLDRDDEKLFF.

This clone was counted once. The V gene is TRBV28, the J gene TRBJ2-6; D is perhaps TRBD1 (8 bases). CDR1 and CDR2 from the germline V gene are MDHEN and SYDVKM. This CDR3 region has 18 residues. Trimming took off 7 bases at V and 1 base at J, with 20 bases between the two ends. CDR3 in amino acids: CASITGGGTLSGANVLTF. CDR3 sequence (DNA): TGTGCCAGCATTACAGGGGGAGGGACACTTTCTGGGGCCAACGTCCTGACTTTC.

This rearrangement joins TRBV5-1 to TRBJ1-5, with 7 bases aligning to TRBD1. CDR3 length: 14 residues. The ends lost 4 bases at V and 5 bases at J; junction bases unmatched: 6. The germline gives CDR1 SGHRS, CDR2 YFSETQ. Written as DNA, the CDR3 is TGCGCCAGCAGCGAAGGGGGCATGGATCAGCCCCAGCATTTT. Amino acid sequence: CASSEGGMDQPQHF.

The chain joins TRBV5-3 to TRBJ2-5; 13 positions agree with TRBD2. TRBV5-3 is treated as an ORF (open reading frame) with a function not yet certain. Germline trimming cut 2 bases from V and 5 bases from J; bases unmatched to any gene: 12. The CDR3 consists of 18 residues. CDR3 protein: CARSLVGTSGDTKETQYF. In nucleotides, the CDR3 is TGTGCCAGAAGCTTAGTTGGGACTAGCGGGGATACTAAGGAGACCCAGTACTTC.

The V call is TRBV5-1, the J call TRBJ2-7; D unresolved. With 0 bases removed from V and 0 bases from J, the gap between germline ends came to 7 bases. This CDR3 has 14 residues. CDR1 and CDR2 (germline): SGHRS, YFSETQ. CDR3 sequence reads: CASSLGGNSYEQYF. The CDR3 DNA reads as TGCGCCAGCAGCTTGGGCGGTAACTCCTACGAGCAGTACTTC.

The rearrangement joins TRBV18 to TRBJ1-5; D might be TRBD1 (6 bases). The CDR3 is 16 residues long. The V end was cut by 2 bases, the J end by 0 bases, with 11 bases between. Germline lookup yields CDR1 KGHSH and CDR2 LQKENI. CDR3 in amino acids: CASSPNRDSSNQPQHF. The CDR3 DNA reads TGTGCCAGCTCACCAAACAGGGATAGTAGCAATCAGCCCCAGCATTTT.

For this clone: The sample carries other DNA sequences with the same CDR3. The chain uses TRBV7-9 and TRBJ2-1; tentative D call: TRBD1 (5 bases). CDR1 is SEHNR, CDR2 FQNEAQ, per germline (reference sequence). This CDR3 is 16 amino acids long. Trimming removed 5 bases from V and 6 bases from J, with 20 bases in between. CDR3 residues: CASSLVSGLGANEQFF. CDR3 DNA: TGTGCCAGCAGCCTCGTCTCGGGTTTAGGGGCCAATGAGCAGTTCTTC. Full variable domain (rest looked up from reference TRBV7-9 and TRBJ2-1): DTGVSQNPRHKITKRGQNVTFRCDPISEHNRLYWYRQTLGQGPEFLTYFQNEAQLEKSRLLSDRFSAERPKGSFSTLEIQRTEQGDSAMYLCASSLVSGLGANEQFFGPGTRLTVL.

For this clone: The junction departs from the called germline gene at one end, perhaps through a read error. This rearrangement joins TRBV6-1 to TRBJ1-3; TRBD1 matches 9 bases. There are 16 residues in the CDR3. From germline, CDR1 is MNHNS and CDR2 SASEGT. Here the CDR3 DNA reads TGTGCCAGCAGTGAAGAGCCACAGGGGGCTGGAGACACCATATATTTT. Amino acids: CASSEEPQGAGDTIYF.